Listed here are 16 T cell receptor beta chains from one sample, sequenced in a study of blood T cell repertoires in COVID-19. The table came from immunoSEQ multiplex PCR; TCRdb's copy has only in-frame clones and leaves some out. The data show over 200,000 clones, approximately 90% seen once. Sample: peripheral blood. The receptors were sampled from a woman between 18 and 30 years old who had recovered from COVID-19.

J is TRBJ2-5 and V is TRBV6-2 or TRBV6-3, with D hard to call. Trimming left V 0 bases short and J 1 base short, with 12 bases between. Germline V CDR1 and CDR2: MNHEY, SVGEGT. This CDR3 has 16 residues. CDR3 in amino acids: CASSYSIRQRQETQYF. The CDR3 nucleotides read TGTGCCAGCAGTTACTCAATTCGTCAGCGCCAAGAGACCCAGTACTTC.

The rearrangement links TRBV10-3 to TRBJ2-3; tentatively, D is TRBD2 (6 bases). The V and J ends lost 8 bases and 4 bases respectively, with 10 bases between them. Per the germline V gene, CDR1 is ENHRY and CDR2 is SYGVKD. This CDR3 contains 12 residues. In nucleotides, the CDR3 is TGTGCCATCGGGGACTTATCAGATACGCAGTATTTT. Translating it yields CAIGDLSDTQYF.

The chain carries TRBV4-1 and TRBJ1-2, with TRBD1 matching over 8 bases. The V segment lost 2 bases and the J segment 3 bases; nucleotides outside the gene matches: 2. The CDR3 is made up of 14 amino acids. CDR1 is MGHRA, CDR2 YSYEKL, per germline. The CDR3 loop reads CASSQIQGDYGYTF. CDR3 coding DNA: TGCGCCAGCAGCCAAATACAGGGGGACTATGGCTACACCTTC.

CDR3 region: CASSLSLGPMNTEAFF. The CDR3 DNA sequence: TGTGCCAGCAGCTTATCTCTAGGTCCGATGAACACTGAAGCTTTCTTT. V and J are TRBV11-2 and TRBJ1-1; D uncertain. Germline lookup yields CDR1 SGHAT and CDR2 FQNNGV. The CDR3 contains 16 residues. Trimming took off 2 bases at V and 0 bases at J, with 13 bases between the two ends.

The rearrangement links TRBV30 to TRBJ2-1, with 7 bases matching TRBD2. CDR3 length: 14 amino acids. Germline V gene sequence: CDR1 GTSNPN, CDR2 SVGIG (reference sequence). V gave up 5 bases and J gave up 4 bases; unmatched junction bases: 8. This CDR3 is CAWVSGLDYNEQFF. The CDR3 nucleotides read TGTGCCTGGGTTAGCGGGTTGGATTACAATGAGCAGTTCTTC.

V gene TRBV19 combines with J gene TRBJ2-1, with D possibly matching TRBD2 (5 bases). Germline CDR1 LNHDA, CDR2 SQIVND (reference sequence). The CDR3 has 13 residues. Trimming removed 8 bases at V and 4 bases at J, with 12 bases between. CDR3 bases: TGTGCCAGTGGTAAAGGACTTTACAATGAGCAGTTCTTC. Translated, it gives CASGKGLYNEQFF.

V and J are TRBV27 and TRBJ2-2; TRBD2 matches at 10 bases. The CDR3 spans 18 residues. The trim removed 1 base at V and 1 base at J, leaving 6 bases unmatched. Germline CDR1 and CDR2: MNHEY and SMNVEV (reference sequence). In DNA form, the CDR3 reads TGTGCCAGCAGTTTATTCTCGGCTAGCGGGAGGAACACCGGGGAGCTGTTTTTT. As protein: CASSLFSASGRNTGELFF.

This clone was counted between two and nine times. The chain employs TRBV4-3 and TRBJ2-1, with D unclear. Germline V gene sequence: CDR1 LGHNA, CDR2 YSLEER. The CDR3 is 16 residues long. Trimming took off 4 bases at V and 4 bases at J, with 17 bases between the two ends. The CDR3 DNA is TGCGCCAGCAGCCCCGGAAACGGAGTTACTTACAATGAGCAGTTCTTC. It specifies CASSPGNGVTYNEQFF.

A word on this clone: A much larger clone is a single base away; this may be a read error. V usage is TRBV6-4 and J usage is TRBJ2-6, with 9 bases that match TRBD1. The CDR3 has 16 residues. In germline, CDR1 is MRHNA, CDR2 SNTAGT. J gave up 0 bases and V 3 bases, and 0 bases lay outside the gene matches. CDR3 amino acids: CASSETGGSGANVLTF. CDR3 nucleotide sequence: TGTGCCAGCAGTGAGACAGGGGGCTCTGGGGCCAACGTCCTGACTTTC.

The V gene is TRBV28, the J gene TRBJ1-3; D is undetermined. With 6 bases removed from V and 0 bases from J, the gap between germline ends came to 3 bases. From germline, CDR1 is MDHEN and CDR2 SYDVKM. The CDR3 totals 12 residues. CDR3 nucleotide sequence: TGTGCCAGCAGGAGCTCTGGAAACACCATATATTTT. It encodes CASRSSGNTIYF.

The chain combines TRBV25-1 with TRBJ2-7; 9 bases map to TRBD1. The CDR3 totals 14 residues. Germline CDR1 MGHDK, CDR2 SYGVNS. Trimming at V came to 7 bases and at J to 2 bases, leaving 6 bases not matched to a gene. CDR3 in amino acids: CASTGTGLTYEQYF. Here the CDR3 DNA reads TGTGCCAGCACCGGGACAGGGCTAACCTACGAGCAGTACTTC.

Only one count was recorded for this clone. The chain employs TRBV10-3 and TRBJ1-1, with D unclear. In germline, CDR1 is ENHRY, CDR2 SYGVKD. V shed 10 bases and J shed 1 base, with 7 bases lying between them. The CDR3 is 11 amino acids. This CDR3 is CASFQNTEAFF. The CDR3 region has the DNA TGTGCCAGTTTCCAGAACACTGAAGCTTTCTTT.

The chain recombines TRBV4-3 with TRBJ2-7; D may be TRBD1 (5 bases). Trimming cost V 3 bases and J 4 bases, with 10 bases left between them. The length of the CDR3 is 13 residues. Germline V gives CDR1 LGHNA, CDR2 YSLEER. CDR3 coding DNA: TGCGCCAGCAGCCATTCAGGGTCGTACGAGCAGTACTTC. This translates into CASSHSGSYEQYF.

The CDR3 region has the DNA TGTGCCAGCAGTGATGGGGGCCTCTCAAGGGATGGCTACACCTTC. This sequence encodes CASSDGGLSRDGYTF. J is TRBJ1-2 and V is TRBV6-1, with D possibly TRBD1 on 6 matching bases. Trimming removed 3 bases at V and 6 bases at J, with 17 bases between. There are 15 residues in the CDR3. The germline V gene has CDR1 MNHNS and CDR2 SASEGT.

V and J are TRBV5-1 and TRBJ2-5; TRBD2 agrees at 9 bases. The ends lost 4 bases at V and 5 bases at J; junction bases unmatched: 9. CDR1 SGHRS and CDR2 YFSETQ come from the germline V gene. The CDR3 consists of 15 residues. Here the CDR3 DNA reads TGCGCCAGCAGCCCCGTAGCGGGAGAGTGGGAGACCCAGTACTTC. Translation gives CASSPVAGEWETQYF.

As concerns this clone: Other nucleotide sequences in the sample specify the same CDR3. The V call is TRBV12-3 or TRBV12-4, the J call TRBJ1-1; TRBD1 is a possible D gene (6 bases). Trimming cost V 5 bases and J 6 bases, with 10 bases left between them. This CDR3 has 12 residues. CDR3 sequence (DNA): TGTGCCAGCAGTCTAGGACAGCCTGAAGCTTTCTTT. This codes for CASSLGQPEAFF.